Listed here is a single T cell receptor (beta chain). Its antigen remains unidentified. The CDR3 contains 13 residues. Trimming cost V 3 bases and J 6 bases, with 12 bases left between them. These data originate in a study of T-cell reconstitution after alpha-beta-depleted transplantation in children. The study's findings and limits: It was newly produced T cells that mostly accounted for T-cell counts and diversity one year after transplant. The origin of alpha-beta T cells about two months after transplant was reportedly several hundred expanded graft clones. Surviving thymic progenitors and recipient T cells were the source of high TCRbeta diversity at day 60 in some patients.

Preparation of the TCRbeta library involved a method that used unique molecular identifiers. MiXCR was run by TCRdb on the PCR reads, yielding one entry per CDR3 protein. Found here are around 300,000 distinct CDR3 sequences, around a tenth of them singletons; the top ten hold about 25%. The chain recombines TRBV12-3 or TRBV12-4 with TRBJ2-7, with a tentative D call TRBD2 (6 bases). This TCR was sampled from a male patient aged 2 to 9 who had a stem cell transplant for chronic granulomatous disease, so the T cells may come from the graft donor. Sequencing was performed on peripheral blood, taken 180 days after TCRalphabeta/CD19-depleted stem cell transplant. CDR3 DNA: TGTGCCAGCAGTTTTGGGGACTTTTCCGAGCAGTACTTC. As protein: CASSFGDFSEQYF.